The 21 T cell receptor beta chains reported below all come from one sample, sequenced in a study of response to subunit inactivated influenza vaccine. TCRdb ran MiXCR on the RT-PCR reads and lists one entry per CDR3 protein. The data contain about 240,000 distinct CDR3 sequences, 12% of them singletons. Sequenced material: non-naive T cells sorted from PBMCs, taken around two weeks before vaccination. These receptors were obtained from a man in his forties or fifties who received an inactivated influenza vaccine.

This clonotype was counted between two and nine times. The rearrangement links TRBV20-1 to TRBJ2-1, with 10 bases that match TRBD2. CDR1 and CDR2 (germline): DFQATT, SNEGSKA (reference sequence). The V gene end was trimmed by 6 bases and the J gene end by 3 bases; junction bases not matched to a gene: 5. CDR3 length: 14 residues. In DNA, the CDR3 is TGCAGTGCGCAACTAGCGGGGAGCTACAATGAGCAGTTCTTC. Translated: CSAQLAGSYNEQFF.

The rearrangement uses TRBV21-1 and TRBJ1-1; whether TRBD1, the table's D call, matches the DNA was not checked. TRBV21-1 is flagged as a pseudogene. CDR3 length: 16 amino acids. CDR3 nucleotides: TGTGCCAGCAGCAAAGATGTCGGACAACCGAACACTGAAGCTTTCTTT. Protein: CASSKDVGQPNTEAFF.

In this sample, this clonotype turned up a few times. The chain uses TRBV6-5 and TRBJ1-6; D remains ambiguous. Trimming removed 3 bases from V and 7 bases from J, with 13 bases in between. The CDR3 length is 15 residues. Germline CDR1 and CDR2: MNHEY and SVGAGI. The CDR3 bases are TGTGCCAGCAGTTATCAAGGGTTTCTCAATTCACCCCTCCACTTT. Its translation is CASSYQGFLNSPLHF.

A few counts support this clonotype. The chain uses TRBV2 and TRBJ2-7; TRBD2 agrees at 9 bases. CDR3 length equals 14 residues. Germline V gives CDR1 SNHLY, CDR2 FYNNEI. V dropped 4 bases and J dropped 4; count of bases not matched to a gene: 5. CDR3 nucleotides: TGTGCCAGCAGTGGTAGGCTAGCGGGGTACGAGCAGTACTTC. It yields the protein CASSGRLAGYEQYF.

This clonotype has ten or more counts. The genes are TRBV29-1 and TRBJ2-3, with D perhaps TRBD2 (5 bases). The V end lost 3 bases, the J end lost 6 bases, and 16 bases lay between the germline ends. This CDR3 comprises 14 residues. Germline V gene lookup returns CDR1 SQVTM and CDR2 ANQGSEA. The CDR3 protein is CSVDYRGQADTQYF. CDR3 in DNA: TGCAGCGTTGATTACCGGGGTCAGGCGGATACGCAGTATTTT.

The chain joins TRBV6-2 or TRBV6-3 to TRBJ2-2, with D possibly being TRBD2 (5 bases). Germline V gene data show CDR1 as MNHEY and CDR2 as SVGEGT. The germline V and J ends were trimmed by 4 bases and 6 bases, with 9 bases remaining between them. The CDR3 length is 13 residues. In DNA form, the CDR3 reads TGTGCCAGCAGTTCCGTAGCGCCCGGGGAGCTGTTTTTT. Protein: CASSSVAPGELFF.

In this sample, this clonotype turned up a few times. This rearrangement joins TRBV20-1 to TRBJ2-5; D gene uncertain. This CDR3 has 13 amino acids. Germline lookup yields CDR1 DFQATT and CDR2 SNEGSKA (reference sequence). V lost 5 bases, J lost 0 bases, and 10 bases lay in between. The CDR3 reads CSAYRPDQETQYF. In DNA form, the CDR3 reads TGCAGTGCTTACCGGCCAGACCAAGAGACCCAGTACTTC.

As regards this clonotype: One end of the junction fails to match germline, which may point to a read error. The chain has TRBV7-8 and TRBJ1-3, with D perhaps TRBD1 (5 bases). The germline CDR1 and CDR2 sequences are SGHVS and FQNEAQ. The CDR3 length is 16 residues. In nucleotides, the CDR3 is TGTGCCAGCAGCTTAGTGGGGACGGATGCTGGAGACACCATATATTTT. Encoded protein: CASSLVGTDAGDTIYF. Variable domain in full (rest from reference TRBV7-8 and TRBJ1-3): GAGVSQSPRYKVAKRGQDVALRCDPISGHVSLFWYQQALGQGPEFLTYFQNEAQLDKSGLPSDRFFAERPEGSVSTLKIQRTQQEDSAVYLCASSLVGTDAGDTIYFGEGSWLTVV.

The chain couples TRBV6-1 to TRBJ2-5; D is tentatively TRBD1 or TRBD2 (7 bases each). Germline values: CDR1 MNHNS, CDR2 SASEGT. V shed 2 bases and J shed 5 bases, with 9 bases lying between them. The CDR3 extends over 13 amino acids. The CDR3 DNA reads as TGTGCCAGCAGTGAACAGGGGGGGGAGACCCAGTACTTC. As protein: CASSEQGGETQYF.

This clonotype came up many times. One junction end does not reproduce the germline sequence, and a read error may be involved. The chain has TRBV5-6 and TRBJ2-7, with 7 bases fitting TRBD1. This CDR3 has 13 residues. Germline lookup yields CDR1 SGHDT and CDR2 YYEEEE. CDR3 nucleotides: TGTGCCAGCAGCTTGGGGACAGGCGTGGGTTGGCACTTC. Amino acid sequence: CASSLGTGVGWHF.

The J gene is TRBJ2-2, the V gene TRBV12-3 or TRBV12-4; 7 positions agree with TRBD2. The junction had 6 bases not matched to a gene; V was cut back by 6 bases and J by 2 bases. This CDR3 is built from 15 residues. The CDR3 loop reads CASSGGGSNTGELFF. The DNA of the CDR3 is TGTGCCAGCAGCGGAGGCGGGAGTAACACCGGGGAGCTGTTTTTT.

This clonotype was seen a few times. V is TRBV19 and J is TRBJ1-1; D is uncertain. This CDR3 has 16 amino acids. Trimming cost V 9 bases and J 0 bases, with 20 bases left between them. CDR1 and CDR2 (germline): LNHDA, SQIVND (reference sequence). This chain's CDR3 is CASTTKRNSVNTEAFF. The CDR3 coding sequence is TGTGCCAGCACGACAAAGCGTAATTCCGTGAACACTGAAGCTTTCTTT. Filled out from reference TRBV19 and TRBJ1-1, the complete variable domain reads DGGITQSPKYLFRKEGQNVTLSCEQNLNHDAMYWYRQDPGQGLRLIYYSQIVNDFQKGDIAEGYSVSREKKESFPLTVTSAQKNPTAFYLCASTTKRNSVNTEAFFGQGTRLTVV.

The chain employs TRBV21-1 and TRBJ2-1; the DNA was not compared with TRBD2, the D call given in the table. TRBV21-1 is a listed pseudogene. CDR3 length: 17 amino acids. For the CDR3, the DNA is TGTGCCAGCAGCATATCACGGACTAGCGGGGTGTACAATGAGCAGTTCTTC. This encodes CASSISRTSGVYNEQFF.

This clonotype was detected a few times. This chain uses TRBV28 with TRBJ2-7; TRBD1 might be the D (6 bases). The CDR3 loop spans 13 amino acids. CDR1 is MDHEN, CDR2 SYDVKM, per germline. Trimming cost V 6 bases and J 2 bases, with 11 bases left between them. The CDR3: CASRRTDTYEQYF. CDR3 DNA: TGTGCCAGCAGACGGACAGATACCTACGAGCAGTACTTC.

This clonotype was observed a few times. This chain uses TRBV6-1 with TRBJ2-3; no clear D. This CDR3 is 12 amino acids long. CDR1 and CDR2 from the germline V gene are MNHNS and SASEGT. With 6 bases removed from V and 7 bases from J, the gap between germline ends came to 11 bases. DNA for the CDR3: TGTGCCAGCAGCCATACTTTAAATACGCAGTATTTT. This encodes CASSHTLNTQYF.

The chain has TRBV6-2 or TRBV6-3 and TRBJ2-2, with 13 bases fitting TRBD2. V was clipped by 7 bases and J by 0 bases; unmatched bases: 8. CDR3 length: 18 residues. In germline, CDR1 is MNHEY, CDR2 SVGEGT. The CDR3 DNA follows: TGTGCCAGCACCGGACTAGCGGGGGAAAAGACGAACACCGGGGAGCTGTTTTTT. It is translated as CASTGLAGEKTNTGELFF.

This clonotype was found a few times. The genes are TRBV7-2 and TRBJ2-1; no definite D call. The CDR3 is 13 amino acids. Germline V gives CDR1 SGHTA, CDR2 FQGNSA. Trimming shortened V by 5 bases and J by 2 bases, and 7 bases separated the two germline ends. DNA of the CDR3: TGTGCCAGCAGCCCCCCCACCTACAATGAGCAGTTCTTC. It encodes CASSPPTYNEQFF.

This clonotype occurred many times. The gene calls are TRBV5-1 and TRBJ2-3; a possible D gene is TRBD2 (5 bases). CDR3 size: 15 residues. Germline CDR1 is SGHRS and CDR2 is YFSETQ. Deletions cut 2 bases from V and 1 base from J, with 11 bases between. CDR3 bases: TGCGCCAGCAGCTTAGGAAATAGCGGCACAGATACGCAGTATTTT. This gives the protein CASSLGNSGTDTQYF.

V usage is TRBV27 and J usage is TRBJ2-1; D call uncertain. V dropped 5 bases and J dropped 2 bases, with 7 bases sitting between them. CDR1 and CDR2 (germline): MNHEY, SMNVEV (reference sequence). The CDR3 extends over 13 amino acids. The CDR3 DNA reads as TGTGCCAGCAGTCGGTACGCCTACAATGAGCAGTTCTTC. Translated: CASSRYAYNEQFF.

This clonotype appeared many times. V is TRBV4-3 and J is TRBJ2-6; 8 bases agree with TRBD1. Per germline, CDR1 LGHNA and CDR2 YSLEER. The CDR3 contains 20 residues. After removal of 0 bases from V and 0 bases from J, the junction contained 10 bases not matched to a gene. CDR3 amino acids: CASSQERFETGVSGANVLTF. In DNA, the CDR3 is TGCGCCAGCAGCCAAGAGAGGTTCGAGACAGGGGTCTCTGGGGCCAACGTCCTGACTTTC.

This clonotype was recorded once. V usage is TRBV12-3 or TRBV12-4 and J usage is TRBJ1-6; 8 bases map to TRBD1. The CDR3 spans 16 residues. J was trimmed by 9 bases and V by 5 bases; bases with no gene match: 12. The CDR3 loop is CASSPRPGGSGSPLHF. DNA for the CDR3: TGTGCCAGCAGTCCGAGGCCAGGGGGCTCTGGTTCACCCCTCCACTTT.